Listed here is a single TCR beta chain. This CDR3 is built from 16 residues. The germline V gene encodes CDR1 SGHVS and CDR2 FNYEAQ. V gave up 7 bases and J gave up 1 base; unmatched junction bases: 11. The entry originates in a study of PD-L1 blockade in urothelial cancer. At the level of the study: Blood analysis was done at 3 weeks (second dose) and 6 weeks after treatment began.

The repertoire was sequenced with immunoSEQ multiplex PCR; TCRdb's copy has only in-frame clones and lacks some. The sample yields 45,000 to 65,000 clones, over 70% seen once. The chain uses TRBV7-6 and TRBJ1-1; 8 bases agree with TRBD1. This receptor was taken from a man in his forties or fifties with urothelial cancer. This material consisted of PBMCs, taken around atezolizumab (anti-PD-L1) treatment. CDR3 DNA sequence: TGTGCCAGCACCCTATTCCCTGACAGGGGGAACACTGAAGCTTTCTTT. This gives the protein CASTLFPDRGNTEAFF. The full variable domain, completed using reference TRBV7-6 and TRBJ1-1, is GAGVSQSPRYKVTKRGQDVALRCDPISGHVSLYWYRQALGQGPEFLTYFNYEAQQDKSGLPNDRFSAERPEGSISTLTIQRTEQRDSAMYRCASTLFPDRGNTEAFFGQGTRLTVV.